Following are 21 T cell receptor beta chains from one sample sequenced in a study of tumor and adjacent non-tumor tissue in lung cancer. No cell sorting was done before RNA was extracted from the tissue. A modified ARM-PCR protocol with three rounds of nested PCR amplified TCRbeta. TCRdb re-derived calls from the multiplex PCR reads in MiXCR, one entry per CDR3 protein. The top ten hold about 9.2% of the sample, which has approximately 86,000 distinct CDR3 sequences, approximately 72% seen once. The sequenced sample consisted of lung tumor tissue. These receptors were collected from a woman aged 40-49 years with non-small cell lung cancer.

With respect to this clonotype: The junction does not match germline at one end; this may be a read error. The chain links TRBV29-1 to TRBJ2-7, with a possible D match to TRBD2 (7 bases). The germline V gene has CDR1 SQVTM and CDR2 ANQGSEA. This CDR3 contains 12 residues. The CDR3 spells CNVGGGGYEQYF. CDR3 DNA sequence: TGCAACGTTGGGGGGGGCGGCTACGAGCAGTACTTC.

This clonotype was observed once. The chain employs TRBV11-3 and TRBJ2-7, with D possibly TRBD1 on 6 matching bases. V lost 6 bases and J lost 10, with 16 bases in between. The CDR3 sequence is 12 residues long. Germline V gene lookup returns CDR1 SGHNT and CDR2 YENEEA. CDR3 region: CASSHTGTYQYF. As DNA, the CDR3 is TGTGCCAGCAGTCATACAGGGACCTACCAGTACTTC.

This clonotype was recorded once. The junction departs from germline at one end; a sequencing error may be responsible. The V and J genes are TRBV4-1 and TRBJ1-2; no reliable D call. Germline CDR1 MGHRA, CDR2 YSYEKL. The CDR3 extends over 14 amino acids. The CDR3 spells CASSQVRGDNGYTF. In nucleotides, the CDR3 is TGCGCAAGCAGCCAAGTGCGGGGTGACAATGGCTACACCTTT.

Remarks on this clonotype: Mismatch with germline at one junction end may stem from a read error. The chain carries TRBV11-2 and TRBJ1-1, with no clear D. CDR1 SGHAT and CDR2 FQNNGV come from the germline V gene. CDR3 length equals 15 residues. This chain's CDR3 is CVSSLVSGPTTEAFF. The CDR3 coding sequence is TGTGTCAGCAGTTTAGTATCAGGACCGACCACTGAAGCTTTCTTT.

V and J are TRBV11-3 and TRBJ2-7; the match to TRBD1 covers 7 bases. With V trimmed by 6 bases and J by 10 bases, 15 bases remained unmatched. CDR3 size: 14 residues. Germline V lookup: CDR1 SGHNT, CDR2 YENEEA. Here the CDR3 DNA reads TGTGCCAGCAGTCCTGGGACAGTGAGCGGCGAACAGTACTTC. Its protein product is CASSPGTVSGEQYF. Combining the CDR3 with reference TRBV11-3 and TRBJ2-7 gives the whole variable domain EAGVVQSPRYKIIEKKQPVAFWCNPISGHNTLYWYLQNLGQGPELLIRYENEEAVDDSQLPKDRFSAERLKGVDSTLKIQPAELGDSAVYLCASSPGTVSGEQYFGPGTRLTVT.

This clonotype was seen at least ten times. J is TRBJ2-5 and V is TRBV4-1, with TRBD2 matching 10 bases. The CDR3 is made up of 17 amino acids. Trimming at V came to 1 base and at J to 2 bases, leaving 7 bases not matched to a gene. In germline, CDR1 is MGHRA, CDR2 YSYEKL. CDR3 DNA sequence: TGCGCCAGCAGCCAAGGGGGTAGCGGGGGGCTACAAGAGACCCAGTACTTC. This codes for CASSQGGSGGLQETQYF.

About this clonotype itself: Relative to the germline gene, one junction end is altered; a read error may explain this. The chain uses TRBV7-9 and TRBJ1-6; possibly TRBD1 for D (6 bases). There are 17 residues in the CDR3. Germline V gene data show CDR1 as SEHNR and CDR2 as FQNEAQ (reference sequence). As DNA, the CDR3 is TGTGCCAGCAACCCCCTGGGCGGGGGCGAAGGCAGATCACCCCCCCACTTT. Translated: CASNPLGGGEGRSPPHF.

As concerns this clonotype: The CDR3 ends on some other residue instead of the conserved phenylalanine or tryptophan, so this is likely a read error. This rearrangement joins TRBV12-3 or TRBV12-4 to TRBJ1-2; D is uncertain. This CDR3 has 15 residues. CDR3 region: CANSLTGAPNYGYTL. CDR3 sequence (DNA): TGTGCCAACAGTTTAACGGGAGCCCCTAACTATGGCTACACCTTG.

On this clonotype itself: This clone may be a read error of a much larger clone one base away. The chain carries TRBV20-1 and TRBJ2-1, with D tentatively TRBD2 (5 bases). Germline values: CDR1 DFQATT, CDR2 SNEGSKA (reference sequence). The CDR3 spans 14 residues. This chain's CDR3 is CIARVSSGYNEQFF. For the CDR3, the DNA is TGCATTGCTAGAGTATCCAGCGGCTACAATGAGCAGTTCTTC.

About this clonotype itself: At one of its ends the junction is not consistent with the germline gene, which may arise from a read error. The rearrangement joins TRBV11-2 to TRBJ2-1; D is ambiguous. The CDR3 totals 14 residues. Germline lookup yields CDR1 SGHAT and CDR2 FQNNGV. As DNA, the CDR3 is TGTGCCAACAGCATCCCCGGAGCCGTAAGTGAGCAGTTCTTC. Translated, it gives CANSIPGAVSEQFF. Complete variable domain (other parts from reference TRBV11-2 and TRBJ2-1): EAGVAQSPRYKIIEKRQSVAFWCNPISGHATLYWYQQILGQGPKLLIQFQNNGVVDDSQLPKDRFSAERLKGVDSTLKIQPAKLEDSAVYLCANSIPGAVSEQFFGPGTRLTVL.

This clonotype showed up just a few times. Its ends do not fully match the called genes, so a read error is possible. This rearrangement joins TRBV13 to TRBJ1-5; D may be TRBD1 (6 bases). The CDR3 length is 14 residues. From germline, CDR1 is PRHDT and CDR2 FYEKMQ (reference sequence). In DNA form, the CDR3 reads TGTGCCAACAGCTTAGGGGGGCTTGGTCAGCCCCAGCATTTT. Its translation: CANSLGGLGQPQHF.

This clonotype was counted a single time. A clone one base away is much larger, so this may be a read error. The chain employs TRBV28 and TRBJ1-2; TRBD1 might be the D (5 bases). Germline CDR1 and CDR2: MDHEN and SYDVKM. The CDR3 covers 13 residues. CDR3 protein: CTSRRDSLYGYTF. CDR3 bases: TGTACCAGCAGACGGGACTCTCTATATGGCTACACCTTC.

Note on this clonotype: Sequence at one end of the junction differs from germline and may be a read error. J is TRBJ1-1 and V is TRBV20-1; D unclear. The CDR3 totals 14 residues. Germline V gene lookup returns CDR1 DFQATT and CDR2 SNEGSKA (reference sequence). The CDR3 DNA reads TGCATTGCTAGAGATTATTCGCGGGCGGCTGAAGCTTTCTTT. As protein: CIARDYSRAAEAFF.

Turning to this clonotype: A read error may produce the germline difference seen at one junction end. The J gene is TRBJ2-3, the V gene TRBV11-2; D might be TRBD1 or TRBD2, each matching 5 bases. Looked up from germline, CDR1 is SGHAT and CDR2 is FQNNGV. The CDR3 is made up of 17 amino acids. CDR3 amino acids: CASSHLIGTGSTDTQYF. The CDR3 DNA follows: TGTGCAAGCAGCCACCTTATAGGGACGGGTTCCACAGATACGCAGTATTTT.

The CDR3 DNA reads as TGTGCCTTTCTGGGGGGGGAGCTTTGGGAAGCTTTCTTT. Translating gives CAFLGGELWEAFF. V is TRBV30 and J is TRBJ1-1; D may be TRBD1 (5 bases). This CDR3 comprises 13 residues. Between the trimmed V and J ends, which lost 7 bases and 8 bases, there was a span of 20 bases. Germline values: CDR1 GTSNPN, CDR2 SVGIG (reference sequence).

A note on this clonotype: Without the conserved terminal phenylalanine or tryptophan, this CDR3 likely stems from a read error. The chain employs TRBV12-3 or TRBV12-4 and TRBJ2-7, with D perhaps being TRBD1 or TRBD2 (5 bases each). Trimming took 7 bases from V and 2 from J, leaving 15 bases between them. The CDR3 contains 14 residues. The CDR3 reads CASTSTRDAYEQYL. CDR3 bases: TGTGCCAGCACCTCTACAAGGGACGCCTACGAGCAGTACTTA.

V and J are TRBV5-5 and TRBJ2-7; TRBD1 agrees at 7 bases. The germline gives CDR1 SGHKS, CDR2 YYEKEE (reference sequence). V gave up 0 bases and J gave up 2 bases; unmatched junction bases: 5. The CDR3 totals 15 residues. In DNA form, the CDR3 reads TGTGCCAGCAGCTTGGGGGACAGTCAAGCCTACGAGCAGTACTTC. Amino acids: CASSLGDSQAYEQYF.

Comment on this clonotype: No conserved phenylalanine or tryptophan ends this CDR3, so it is likely a read error. V and J are TRBV29-1 and TRBJ1-5, with TRBD1 matching over 7 bases. The germline V gene has CDR1 SQVTM and CDR2 ANQGSEA. The CDR3 runs to 13 residues. In DNA, the CDR3 is TGCAGTGTTTTAGAACAGGGGAATCGGCCCCAGCATATT. Residues: CSVLEQGNRPQHI.

A remark on this clonotype: A much larger clone lies a single base off, so this may be a read error. The chain joins TRBV7-9 to TRBJ2-1; unclear D gene. V lost 4 bases to trimming and J lost 8 bases, with 12 bases between them. Germline values: CDR1 SEHNR, CDR2 FQNEAQ (reference sequence). This CDR3 spans 13 amino acids. The CDR3 coding sequence is TGTGCCAGCAGCTACCCCCCCACTGATGAGCAGTTCTTC. This gives the protein CASSYPPTDEQFF. The variable domain in full, with the rest retrieved from reference TRBV7-9 and TRBJ2-1, is DTGVSQNPRHKITKRGQNVTFRCDPISEHNRLYWYRQTLGQGPEFLTYFQNEAQLEKSRLLSDRFSAERPKGSFSTLEIQRTEQGDSAMYLCASSYPPTDEQFFGPGTRLTVL.

To note about this clonotype: The junction and the germline gene differ at one end; a read error may be behind it. The chain combines TRBV6-5 with TRBJ1-6; 11 nucleotides match TRBD1. Germline lookup yields CDR1 MNHEY and CDR2 SVGAGI. This CDR3 is 18 amino acids long. CDR3 in DNA: TGTGCCAGCGGTTACGCGATCCCGGGACAGGGGGTTAATTCACCCCTCCATTTT. Translated: CASGYAIPGQGVNSPLHF.

On this clonotype: As the CDR3 is not closed by the conserved phenylalanine or tryptophan, this likely results from a read error. The chain carries TRBV6-5 and TRBJ2-5; D may be TRBD1 (5 bases). Germline V lookup: CDR1 MNHEY, CDR2 SVGAGI. The CDR3 runs to 12 residues. CDR3 sequence reads: CVTGLQKETQYL. CDR3 nucleotides: TGTGTTACAGGATTACAAAAAGAGACCCAGTACTTA.